These T cell receptor beta chains were read from a single sample in a study of blood T cell repertoires in COVID-19. Some clones are missing from TCRdb's copy, which holds only in-frame ones; the method was immunoSEQ multiplex PCR. The table lists about 260,000 clones, approximately 88% of them singletons, with about 9.4% in the top ten. The sequenced sample was peripheral blood. All receptors come from a woman aged 70-85 years with COVID-19, enrolled during active disease. CDR3s include the opening cysteine and the closing phenylalanine or tryptophan. The D gene is left open where the match is weak. Only some rows state a clone size, as once, few, many or a class for expanded clones.

j_call v_call d_call clone_size cdr3_nt cdr3_aa
TRBJ1-5 TRBV30 - - TGTGCCTGGAGGTCAAGGACAGCCCTGAATAAGCCCCAGCATTTT CAWRSRTALNKPQHF
TRBJ2-7 TRBV28 - - TGTGCCAGCACCCGCCGACAGAGCTCCTACGAGCAGTACTTC CASTRRQSSYEQYF
TRBJ1-3 TRBV19 - - TGTGCCAGTAGTAACGGGATCTTCTCTGGAAACACCATATATTTT CASSNGIFSGNTIYF
TRBJ1-5 TRBV20-1 - - TGCAGTGCTAGTAGAGGGAACCAGCCCCAGCATTTT CSASRGNQPQHF
TRBJ1-2 TRBV19 - few TGTGCCAGTAGTATCGCAGGGGCTGATGGCTACACCTTC CASSIAGADGYTF
TRBJ1-2 TRBV6-5 TRBD1 - TGTGCCAGCAGCAGGGGACAGGGGGCAGGTGGCTACACCTTC CASSRGQGAGGYTF
TRBJ1-6 TRBV7-9 - - TGTGCCAGCAGCCCCGGGGGGCGACTCCTCCACTTT CASSPGGRLLHF
TRBJ2-7 TRBV28 - - TGTGCCAGCATCAGTCTCTCCTACGAGCAGTACTTC CASISLSYEQYF
TRBJ2-1 TRBV6-2/TRBV6-3 TRBD2 - TGTGCCAGCAGCCCCGGTGCTAGCGGGAGCTACAATGAGCAGTTCTTC CASSPGASGSYNEQFF
TRBJ1-2 TRBV10-3 TRBD1 - TGTGCCATCAGAGCGACAGGGGACAACTATGGCTACACCTTC CAIRATGDNYGYTF
TRBJ2-5 TRBV6-1 - - TGTGCCAGCAGTGAACTGGGTCTAGCTTCGAAGGCCCAGTACTTC CASSELGLASKAQYF
TRBJ2-6 TRBV19 - - TGTGCCACGACGTCAGGGGTTAGCTCTGGGGCCAACGTCCTGACTTTC CATTSGVSSGANVLTF
TRBJ2-4 TRBV28 - - TGTGCCAGCAGTTTATGGCAGAAAAACATTCAGTACTTC CASSLWQKNIQYF
TRBJ2-1 TRBV18 TRBD1 - TGTGCCAGCTCACTGAGGACAGGGGGTTACAATGAGCAGTTCTTC CASSLRTGGYNEQFF
TRBJ1-2 TRBV24-1 TRBD1 - TGTGCCACCAGTGTGACAGGGGATGGCTACACCTTC CATSVTGDGYTF
TRBJ1-3 TRBV21-1 - - TGTGCCCCCGAGGACACCATATATTTT CAPEDTIYF
TRBJ2-3 TRBV6-5 - once TGTGCCAGCAGGAACAGTTTCACAGATACGCAGTATTTT CASRNSFTDTQYF
TRBJ1-6 TRBV30 TRBD1 - TGTGCCTGGAGTGGACAGGGGGGGATCATATATTCACCCCTCCACTTT CAWSGQGGIIYSPLHF
TRBJ1-6 TRBV6-5 - once TGTGCCAGCACCACAAATGGGGGGAATTCACCCCTCCACTTT CASTTNGGNSPLHF
TRBJ2-5 TRBV5-6 TRBD1 once TGTGCCAGCAGCGTATCCGGGACAGGGGTAGAGACCCAGTACTTC CASSVSGTGVETQYF
TRBJ2-3 TRBV10-3 TRBD1 - TGTGCCATCAGCCCGGGACAGGGTGGTTATACGCAGTATTTT CAISPGQGGYTQYF
TRBJ1-4 TRBV6-5 - - TGTGCCAGCAGTTACGAAGGGGCTAATGAAAAACTGTTTTTT CASSYEGANEKLFF
TRBJ2-5 TRBV2 TRBD2 - TGTGCCAGCAGTCCGGGACTAGCTGTTGAGACCCAGTACTTC CASSPGLAVETQYF
TRBJ2-7 TRBV4-1 TRBD2 - TGCGCCAGCAGCCAAGCAGGACTAGCGACCCTCTACGAGCAGTACTTC CASSQAGLATLYEQYF
TRBJ1-2 TRBV12-3/TRBV12-4 - once TGTGCCACCGCAAGAGTATCAAACTATGGCTACACCTTC CATARVSNYGYTF
TRBJ2-1 TRBV7-7 - - TGTGCTAGCAGCTTAGCGGAAGCGGACGAGCAGTTCTTC CASSLAEADEQFF
TRBJ2-7 TRBV11-2 - - TGTGCCAGCAGCTTAGGGGCCCCGGCGGGGGAGCAGTACTTC CASSLGAPAGEQYF
TRBJ2-7 TRBV4-2 TRBD1 - TGTGCCAGCAGCCAAGTGGGCAGGGGGTTGGACGAGCAGTACTTC CASSQVGRGLDEQYF
TRBJ2-3 TRBV6-5 TRBD1 - TGTGCCAGCCTTGACAGGGCTAGCACAGATACGCAGTATTTT CASLDRASTDTQYF
TRBJ1-4 TRBV9 TRBD1 - TGTGCCAGCAGCTTAACCGGGACAGAGAATGAAAAACTGTTTTTT CASSLTGTENEKLFF
TRBJ1-5 TRBV19 TRBD1 - TGTGCCAGTCAGGGACAGGTAGATCAGCCCCAGCATTTT CASQGQVDQPQHF
TRBJ2-7 TRBV20-1 - - TGCAGTGCGGCCAGCTCCTACGAGCAGTACTTC CSAASSYEQYF